This is a list of T cell receptor beta chains from one sample in a study of blood T cell repertoires in COVID-19. Sequencing used immunoSEQ multiplex PCR; TCRdb keeps in-frame clones, though not all of them. In the table there are over 350,000 clones, around nine tenths of which are singletons. Sequencing used PBMCs or T cells enriched from blood (not recorded which). These receptors were collected from a woman aged 50 to 65 who had recovered from COVID-19. Both conserved end residues are part of each CDR3. The order of the fields is V gene, CDR3 length, D gene, J gene, clone size, CDR3 protein, CDR3 DNA. The D gene is left open where the match is weak. Where a row states a size, it is once, few, many or the class of an expanded clone; other rows omit it.

TRBV7-9	15	.	TRBJ1-1	.	CASSLEAITGTEAFF	TGTGCCAGCAGCTTAGAGGCCATCACGGGCACTGAAGCTTTCTTT
TRBV19	19	TRBD1	TRBJ1-5	.	CASSIVPDRGFYSNQPQHF	TGTGCCAGTAGTATAGTGCCGGACAGGGGGTTTTATAGCAATCAGCCCCAGCATTTT
TRBV6-5	15	.	TRBJ1-4	.	CASSSLGVPNEKLFF	TGTGCCAGCAGTTCCCTAGGGGTCCCTAATGAAAAACTGTTTTTT
TRBV18	14	.	TRBJ2-7	.	CASSPPGTRYEQYF	TGTGCCAGCTCACCCCCGGGAACTCGCTACGAGCAGTACTTC
TRBV6-5	14	TRBD1	TRBJ1-6	.	CASRVDRGVSPLHF	TGTGCCAGCAGGGTGGACAGGGGGGTTTCACCCCTCCACTTT
TRBV28	15	TRBD2	TRBJ2-2	.	CASRSAGGHIGELFF	TGTGCCAGCAGATCCGCGGGGGGTCATATCGGGGAGCTGTTTTTT
TRBV19	15	TRBD1	TRBJ1-2	.	CASSLEVTGDYGYTF	TGTGCCAGTAGCCTAGAGGTGACAGGGGACTATGGCTACACCTTC
TRBV11-3	16	TRBD2	TRBJ2-3	.	CASSSLRGGLTDTQYF	TGTGCCAGCAGCTCCCTTCGCGGGGGGCTGACAGATACGCAGTATTTT
TRBV12-3/TRBV12-4	11	.	TRBJ2-7	.	CASSNSYEQYF	TGTGCCAGCAGTAACAGTTACGAGCAGTACTTC
TRBV5-6	15	.	TRBJ2-7	.	CASSLGGEWPYEQYF	TGTGCCAGCAGCTTGGGCGGGGAATGGCCCTACGAGCAGTACTTC
TRBV6-5	13	.	TRBJ1-5	.	CASSYRLNQPQHF	TGTGCCAGCAGCTACCGTCTAAATCAGCCCCAGCATTTT
TRBV6-5	14	.	TRBJ1-5	.	CASSNRDTNQPQHF	TGTGCCAGCAGTAACCGGGACACCAATCAGCCCCAGCATTTT
TRBV2	16	TRBD2	TRBJ2-1	.	CASSEIWTSGYNEQFF	TGTGCCAGCAGTGAAATCTGGACTAGCGGGTACAATGAGCAGTTCTTC
TRBV5-5	14	.	TRBJ1-1	.	CASSGGQYHPEAFF	TGTGCCAGCAGCGGTGGACAGTACCACCCTGAAGCTTTCTTT
TRBV27	15	TRBD1	TRBJ2-7	.	CASSPRTGLAYEQYF	TGTGCCAGCAGTCCCCGGACAGGCTTGGCCTACGAGCAGTACTTC
TRBV5-1	13	TRBD1	TRBJ1-2	once	CASTPGQGAGYTF	TGCGCCAGCACCCCCGGACAGGGCGCTGGCTACACCTTC
TRBV30	11	.	TRBJ1-1	.	CAWSPGRGAFF	TGTGCCTGGAGTCCAGGGCGGGGGGCTTTCTTT
TRBV11-2	13	.	TRBJ1-2	.	CASTGSLGYGYTF	TGTGCCAGCACAGGGTCGCTTGGATATGGCTACACCTTC
TRBV15	13	.	TRBJ1-5	.	CATSPDRNQPQHF	TGTGCCACCAGCCCTGACAGGAATCAGCCCCAGCATTTT
TRBV10-3	15	TRBD2	TRBJ2-3	.	CAISEASGVTDTQYF	TGTGCCATCAGTGAAGCTAGCGGGGTGACAGATACGCAGTATTTT
TRBV5-4	14	.	TRBJ1-2	.	CASSLVRGDYGYTF	TGTGCCAGCAGCTTGGTCCGGGGGGACTATGGCTACACCTTC
TRBV3-1/TRBV3-2	16	.	TRBJ1-1	.	CASSQDLPAGNTEAFF	TGTGCCAGCAGCCAAGATCTCCCAGCGGGGAACACTGAAGCTTTCTTT
TRBV7-9	14	.	TRBJ1-1	.	CASSPSPAGAEAFF	TGTGCCAGCAGCCCAAGTCCAGCGGGGGCTGAAGCTTTCTTT
TRBV2	13	.	TRBJ1-1	.	CASTGTSGTEAFF	TGTGCCAGCACTGGGACTTCGGGCACTGAAGCTTTCTTT
TRBV21-1	16	.	TRBJ2-1	.	CASSKGRAQSYNEQFF	TGTGCCAGCAGCAAAGGGAGGGCTCAATCCTACAATGAGCAGTTCTTC
TRBV19	17	.	TRBJ2-4	.	CASRLTGTPRAGDIQYF	TGTGCCAGCCGCCTAACCGGGACACCCAGGGCCGGGGACATTCAGTACTTC
TRBV4-3	13	.	TRBJ1-2	.	CASSQEHGYGYTF	TGCGCCAGCAGCCAAGAGCACGGGTATGGCTACACCTTC
TRBV3-1/TRBV3-2	16	TRBD1	TRBJ1-1	.	CASSQNSKGARTEAFF	TGTGCCAGCAGCCAGAACTCAAAGGGGGCAAGGACTGAAGCTTTCTTT
TRBV13	15	TRBD2	TRBJ2-7	.	CASSFERGGTYEQYF	TGTGCCAGCAGCTTCGAGCGGGGGGGTACCTACGAGCAGTACTTC
TRBV2	17	TRBD1	TRBJ1-5	.	CASSEALYHRGNQPQHF	TGTGCCAGCAGTGAAGCGCTTTATCACAGGGGGAATCAGCCCCAGCATTTT
TRBV5-1	15	TRBD1	TRBJ1-5	.	CASSLGTGLDQPQHF	TGCGCCAGCAGCTTGGGGACAGGCCTTGATCAGCCCCAGCATTTT
TRBV9	12	TRBD1	TRBJ1-2	once	CASSPGGYGYTF	TGTGCCAGCAGCCCAGGGGGCTATGGCTACACCTTC
TRBV4-1	15	.	TRBJ1-3	.	CASNNPFAAGNTIYF	TGCGCCAGCAACAATCCATTTGCTGCTGGAAACACCATATATTTT
TRBV4-2	14	.	TRBJ1-2	.	CASSQVPGGSGYTF	TGTGCCAGCAGCCAAGTACCCGGCGGGAGCGGCTACACCTTC
TRBV15	15	TRBD2	TRBJ2-1	.	CATSRLAGSYNEQFF	TGTGCCACCAGCAGGCTAGCGGGCTCCTACAATGAGCAGTTCTTC
TRBV6-5	13	.	TRBJ2-7	.	CASSPGTPYEQYF	TGTGCCAGCAGTCCGGGAACACCCTACGAGCAGTACTTC
TRBV9	15	.	TRBJ1-3	.	CASSTTGTSGNTIYF	TGTGCCAGCAGCACGACAGGTACTTCTGGAAACACCATATATTTT
TRBV27	13	.	TRBJ1-1	.	CASSLGRNTEAFF	TGTGCCAGCAGCCTTGGCAGAAACACTGAAGCTTTCTTT
TRBV18	16	TRBD1	TRBJ1-3	.	CASSPMGQGAGNTIYF	TGTGCCAGCTCACCAATGGGACAGGGGGCTGGAAACACCATATATTTT
TRBV29-1	14	TRBD1	TRBJ2-2	.	CSVLGDRGTGELFF	TGCAGCGTTCTAGGGGACAGGGGGACCGGGGAGCTGTTTTTT
TRBV18	15	.	TRBJ1-1	once	CASSPLRTENTEAFF	TGTGCCAGCTCACCCTTGAGGACAGAGAACACTGAAGCTTTCTTT
TRBV4-3	13	TRBD1	TRBJ1-1	.	CASSQGQGWEAFF	TGCGCCAGCAGCCAAGGACAGGGGTGGGAAGCTTTCTTT
TRBV27	15	TRBD1	TRBJ1-4	once	CASSGQGWANEKLFF	TGTGCCAGCAGCGGACAGGGTTGGGCTAATGAAAAACTGTTTTTT
TRBV5-1	18	TRBD1	TRBJ2-7	.	CASSFWGVTGDVRYEQYF	TGCGCCAGCAGCTTTTGGGGCGTGACAGGGGACGTCCGCTACGAGCAGTACTTC
TRBV4-1	12	.	TRBJ1-4	.	CASSQDREKLFF	TGCGCCAGCAGCCAAGACAGGGAAAAACTGTTTTTT
TRBV27	16	TRBD1	TRBJ1-6	.	CASRHHPGQGNSPLHF	TGTGCCAGCAGACACCACCCGGGACAGGGGAATTCACCCCTCCACTTT
TRBV4-1	15	TRBD1	TRBJ1-2	.	CASSQLIGGDYGYTF	TGCGCCAGCAGCCAACTAATAGGGGGCGACTATGGCTACACCTTC
TRBV4-1	12	.	TRBJ2-7	.	CASRSKGGEQYF	TGCGCCAGCAGGTCTAAAGGGGGCGAGCAGTACTTC
TRBV4-3	15	.	TRBJ1-1	.	CASSEVQGGAFEAFF	TGCGCCAGCAGCGAAGTACAGGGAGGGGCTTTTGAAGCTTTCTTT
TRBV11-2	14	TRBD1	TRBJ1-2	.	CASSSRTGFYGYTF	TGTGCCAGCAGCTCGCGGACAGGATTTTATGGCTACACCTTC
TRBV30	10	.	TRBJ1-2	.	CAAGGPNYTF	TGTGCCGCCGGGGGACCCAACTACACCTTC